These T cell receptor beta chains were read from a single sample in a study of cytomegalovirus exposure and HLA in healthy donors. Assay: immunoSEQ multiplex PCR; the TCRdb copy retains only in-frame clones and omits some. The data contain some 120,000 clones, 65% of them singletons. The sample taken for sequencing was PBMCs. These receptors all stem from a woman between 40 and 55 years old in good health and CMV-seropositive. Each CDR3 is given with its conserved first and last residue. The order of the fields is V gene, CDR3 protein.

TRBV29-1,CSVYTGQGWPLNTEAFF
TRBV7-2,CASSLASGNQPQHF
TRBV7-3,CASSLNPGGTSVYNEQFF
TRBV5-1,CASSPWTSGNSVEQFF
TRBV9,CASSRGGEDSYEQYF
TRBV27,CASSLRTGAVEQFF
TRBV6-9,CASSYSWEPSYNEQFF
TRBV11-2,CASSASYEQYF
TRBV5-1,CASSEAGTPQETQYF
TRBV10-1,CATSLGHYRFRETQYF
TRBV2,CASSGGRTGWGRQPQHF
TRBV18,CASSPSLQETQYF
TRBV10-3,CASRQREGDQPQHF
TRBV28,CASSYANQVFVQYF
TRBV10-3,CAISDPNWLNYEQYF
TRBV5-4,CASSSGLAGYEQYF
TRBV7-9,CASSPKIDFAYNEQFF
TRBV9,CASSASGTYQETQYF
TRBV19,CASSTYRTRGDGYTF
TRBV5-6,CASSLGAGIGPQHF
TRBV7-4,CASSPTGDTEAFF
TRBV25-1,CASIGDTDGNEQFF
TRBV27,CASSATGLGSYEQYF
TRBV28,CASSSPENEQFF
TRBV27,CASSPTLAGTDTQYF
TRBV7-2,CASSFSFGRDDEQFF
TRBV4-1,CASSLSRLAGGHNTGELFF
TRBV4-2,CASSLRTGSGNTGELFF
TRBV19,CASSIVAEPSNQPQHF
TRBV7-2,CASSATNNQPQHF
TRBV4-3,CASSFRTGTGYGYTF
TRBV7-2,CASSGQVGLGYEQYF
TRBV4-2,CASSQESGSIAKNIQYF
TRBV27,CASSLYLGGAGAEQFF
TRBV7-6,CASSLSQGLEMAFF
TRBV28,CASSLSGTGQYEQYF
TRBV7-9,CASSPGTSGRSDTQYF
TRBV27,CASSLLSGWTQRGSSTDTQYF
TRBV4-1,CASSRLQGGNEKLFF
TRBV5-4,CASSLGNYEQYF
TRBV6-5,CASSYSGLAGVGEQFF
TRBV19,CASSNKQGAGTGELFF
TRBV15,CATSRGGDTGELFF
TRBV10-3,CAISDLEAGLGYNEQFF
TRBV19,CASSLYRGGQPQHF
TRBV7-3,CASSLNIGETQYF
TRBV5-1,CASSLARETQYF
TRBV5-1,CASSPGRSTDTQYF
TRBV9,CASSVGRVNTEAFF
TRBV28,CASSLSVPGYNEQFF
TRBV19,CASSAQWGGFIQPQHF
TRBV11-2,CASSFWGGYEQYF